Each of the 29 T cell receptor beta chains below was sequenced from the same sample in a study of T cell repertoires in cytomegalovirus infection. TCRdb reanalysed the reads using MiXCR and keeps one entry per CDR3 protein. The sample yields 250,000 to 350,000 distinct CDR3 sequences, 20% to 30% seen once. Specimen: PBMCs. These receptors were collected from a human donor in good health (CMV status not recorded). Some clones in this sample may be carry-over from other donors' samples.

The genes are TRBV5-5 and TRBJ2-6, with D tentatively TRBD1 (5 bases). The CDR3 length is 16 residues. Germline lookup yields CDR1 SGHKS and CDR2 YYEKEE (reference sequence). V dropped 3 bases and J dropped 1 base, with 11 bases sitting between them. For the CDR3, the DNA is TGTGCCAGCAGCTCCCCAGGGATGTCTGGGGCCAACGTCCTGACTTTC. Encoded protein: CASSSPGMSGANVLTF.

This sequence joins TRBV11-2 and TRBJ2-7; D ambiguous. The CDR3 covers 14 residues. Trimming left V 0 bases short and J 0 bases short, with 6 bases between. CDR1 and CDR2 from the germline V gene are SGHAT and FQNNGV. Here the CDR3 reads CASSLEHNSYEQYF. CDR3 in DNA: TGTGCCAGCAGCTTAGAACATAACTCCTACGAGCAGTACTTC. Based on the CDR3 plus reference TRBV11-2 and TRBJ2-7, the full variable domain is EAGVAQSPRYKIIEKRQSVAFWCNPISGHATLYWYQQILGQGPKLLIQFQNNGVVDDSQLPKDRFSAERLKGVDSTLKIQPAKLEDSAVYLCASSLEHNSYEQYFGPGTRLTVT.

This clonotype was counted ten times or more. This chain connects TRBV28 to TRBJ2-7, with a tentative D call TRBD1 (6 bases). Trimming took off 2 bases at V and 5 bases at J, with 13 bases between the two ends. CDR1 MDHEN and CDR2 SYDVKM come from the germline V gene. This CDR3 region has 14 residues. The CDR3 sequence: CASSLENRVHEQYF. Written as DNA, the CDR3 is TGTGCCAGCAGTTTAGAAAACAGGGTCCACGAGCAGTACTTC.

The table lists this clonotype with many counts. The V call is TRBV7-4, the J call TRBJ2-1, with 13 bases that match TRBD2. The germline gives CDR1 SGHVT, CDR2 SQSDAQ. The CDR3 contains 18 residues. V was pared by 5 bases and J by 0 bases, with 7 bases of the junction left unmatched. CDR3 DNA: TGTGCCAGCAGCGCATTGACTAGCGGGAGGCCCTCCTACAATGAGCAGTTCTTC. It specifies CASSALTSGRPSYNEQFF.

This chain uses TRBV20-1 with TRBJ2-7; 7 nucleotides align to TRBD1. CDR1 and CDR2 from the germline V gene are DFQATT and SNEGSKA (reference sequence). V shed 6 bases and J 3 bases; nucleotides not matched to a gene: 8. The CDR3 extends over 13 amino acids. The DNA of the CDR3 is TGCAGTGCAGACACCCGGGACAGCTACGAGCAGTACTTC. Encoded protein: CSADTRDSYEQYF.

This clonotype occurred many times. The J gene is TRBJ2-7, the V gene TRBV7-2, with TRBD2 identical over 13 bases. V shed 4 bases, J shed 5 bases, and the junction held 2 bases outside the gene matches. This CDR3 has 14 residues. Looked up from germline, CDR1 is SGHTA and CDR2 is FQGNSA. CDR3 residues: CASSSTSGRNEQYF. CDR3 nucleotide sequence: TGTGCCAGCAGCTCGACTAGCGGGAGGAACGAGCAGTACTTC. Complete variable domain (other parts from reference TRBV7-2 and TRBJ2-7): GAGVSQSPSNKVTEKGKDVELRCDPISGHTALYWYRQSLGQGLEFLIYFQGNSAPDKSGLPSDRFSAERTGGSVSTLTIQRTQQEDSAVYLCASSSTSGRNEQYFGPGTRLTVT.

The table lists this clonotype with many counts. This rearrangement joins TRBV11-2 to TRBJ1-3, with 8 bases lining up with TRBD1. J was trimmed by 1 base and V by 5 bases; bases with no gene match: 10. This CDR3 region has 17 residues. The germline CDR1 and CDR2 sequences are SGHAT and FQNNGV. This CDR3 reads CASSRHGQGFSGNTIYF. CDR3 in DNA: TGTGCCAGCAGCCGCCACGGACAGGGCTTTTCTGGAAACACCATATATTTT. The variable domain in full, with the rest retrieved from reference TRBV11-2 and TRBJ1-3, is EAGVAQSPRYKIIEKRQSVAFWCNPISGHATLYWYQQILGQGPKLLIQFQNNGVVDDSQLPKDRFSAERLKGVDSTLKIQPAKLEDSAVYLCASSRHGQGFSGNTIYFGEGSWLTVV.

The sample holds a few counts of this clonotype. The chain uses TRBV25-1 and TRBJ2-6; D call uncertain. The V end lost 7 bases, the J end lost 0 bases, and 7 bases lay between the germline ends. The germline gives CDR1 MGHDK, CDR2 SYGVNS. CDR3 length equals 14 residues. DNA for the CDR3: TGTGCCAGCACCCCGCCCTCTGGGGCCAACGTCCTGACTTTC. As protein: CASTPPSGANVLTF.

There are many counts of this clonotype. This chain links TRBV7-2 with TRBJ1-5; tentatively, D is TRBD1 (5 bases). The CDR3 extends over 15 amino acids. The V end lost 1 base, the J end lost 4 bases, and 11 bases lay between the germline ends. Germline CDR1 reads SGHTA; CDR2 reads FQGNSA. The CDR3 region is CASSLVGWGNQPQHF. CDR3 bases: TGTGCCAGCAGCTTAGTTGGATGGGGGAATCAGCCCCAGCATTTT.

This chain uses TRBV7-2 with TRBJ1-1, with TRBD1 as a possible D gene (6 bases). Germline assignment: CDR1 SGHTA and CDR2 FQGNSA. V lost 1 base and J lost 2, with 11 bases in between. The CDR3 runs 15 residues. The CDR3 here is CASSLVSGDNTEAFF. Here the CDR3 DNA reads TGTGCCAGCAGCTTAGTGTCAGGGGATAACACTGAAGCTTTCTTT.

This clonotype has more than one count but fewer than ten. The chain uses TRBV11-2 and TRBJ2-4; 11 positions match TRBD2. This CDR3 contains 19 residues. Germline V gives CDR1 SGHAT, CDR2 FQNNGV. The J segment lost 0 bases and the V segment lost 1 base, leaving 8 bases of the junction unmatched. DNA of the CDR3: TGTGCCAGCAGCTTAGGGGCGACTAGCGGGATTCTAGCCAAAAACATTCAGTACTTC. Protein product: CASSLGATSGILAKNIQYF.

V and J are TRBV20-1 and TRBJ2-6, with D possibly being TRBD1 (5 bases). The V and J ends lost 6 bases and 0 bases respectively, with 12 bases between them. The CDR3 loop spans 15 amino acids. CDR1 DFQATT and CDR2 SNEGSKA come from the germline V gene (reference sequence). The CDR3 spells CSAHPTGSGANVLTF. The CDR3, as DNA: TGCAGTGCCCATCCCACAGGCTCTGGGGCCAACGTCCTGACTTTC.

Many counts were recorded for this clonotype. The chain joins TRBV7-9 to TRBJ2-2, with 7 bases that match TRBD1. J lost 3 bases, V lost 4 bases, and 11 bases had no gene match. The CDR3 covers 17 residues. Per the germline V gene, CDR1 is SEHNR and CDR2 is FQNEAQ (reference sequence). The CDR3 region has the DNA TGTGCCAGCAGCTGGGGCCCGACAGGGATGCACACCGGGGAGCTGTTTTTT. This codes for CASSWGPTGMHTGELFF.

This chain uses TRBV7-9 with TRBJ2-7; no definite D call. The CDR3 consists of 12 residues. Germline CDR1 and CDR2: SEHNR and FQNEAQ (reference sequence). The V and J ends lost 6 bases and 4 bases respectively, with 10 bases between them. The CDR3 spells CASSKDGYEQYF. The DNA for the CDR3 is TGTGCCAGCAGTAAGGACGGTTACGAGCAGTACTTC.

This clonotype was recorded a few times. The gene calls are TRBV11-2 and TRBJ1-1, with D possibly matching TRBD1 (6 bases). The CDR3 runs to 14 residues. The germline gives CDR1 SGHAT, CDR2 FQNNGV. Trimming shortened V by 1 base and J by 9 bases, and 15 bases separated the two germline ends. The DNA of the CDR3 is TGTGCCAGCAGCTTAGTGGGGGGGCCATCTAAAGCTTTCTTT. It yields the protein CASSLVGGPSKAFF.

This clonotype occurred a few times. The chain carries TRBV28 and TRBJ1-1; 8 nucleotides line up with TRBD1. From germline, CDR1 is MDHEN and CDR2 SYDVKM. V shed 6 bases, J shed 10 bases, and the junction held 7 bases outside the gene matches. The CDR3 is 12 residues long. CDR3 coding DNA: TGTGCCAGCAGCCTTCAAGGACAGGGAGCTTTCTTT. Amino acid sequence: CASSLQGQGAFF.

V gene TRBV29-1 combines with J gene TRBJ2-2, with TRBD1 identical over 7 bases. The germline V gene has CDR1 SQVTM and CDR2 ANQGSEA. After removal of 7 bases from V and 0 bases from J, the junction contained 5 bases not matched to a gene. The CDR3 extends over 14 amino acids. For the CDR3, the DNA is TGCAGCGGGAGGACAGGAGCGAACACCGGGGAGCTGTTTTTT. This encodes CSGRTGANTGELFF.

On this clonotype itself: A much larger clone differs from this one at a single base, so this may be a read error. The V gene is TRBV12-3 or TRBV12-4, the J gene TRBJ2-3; D unclear. V was pared by 3 bases and J by 6 bases, with 16 bases between. The CDR3 runs 15 residues. The chain's CDR3 is CASSLQHRSSDTQYF. CDR3 in DNA: TGTGCCAGCAGTTTGCAACACCGGTCATCGGATACGCAGTATTTT.

This chain joins TRBV5-1 and TRBJ2-3; the D is unclear. The CDR3 is 13 residues long. Germline V gene lookup returns CDR1 SGHRS and CDR2 YFSETQ. V dropped 4 bases and J dropped 3 bases, with 9 bases sitting between them. CDR3 loop: CASSALTTDTQYF. The CDR3 DNA follows: TGCGCCAGCAGCGCGTTGACAACAGATACGCAGTATTTT.

The sample holds a few counts of this clonotype. The chain recombines TRBV28 with TRBJ2-7; 8 bases are shared with TRBD1. The germline CDR1 and CDR2 sequences are MDHEN and SYDVKM. J lost 2 bases, V lost 3 bases, and 6 bases had no gene match. The CDR3 loop spans 15 amino acids. This CDR3 reads CASSFGDRPAYEQYF. The DNA for the CDR3 is TGTGCCAGCAGTTTCGGGGACAGGCCTGCCTACGAGCAGTACTTC.

The chain uses TRBV25-1 and TRBJ2-1; 7 bases align to TRBD2. Germline V CDR1 and CDR2: MGHDK, SYGVNS. The V segment lost 4 bases and the J segment 16 bases; nucleotides outside the gene matches: 7. The CDR3 runs to 11 residues. The CDR3, as DNA: TGTGCCAGCAGTGTGACTAGCAGTCTCTTCTTC. It yields the protein CASSVTSSLFF.

This clonotype was counted ten times or more. The rearrangement links TRBV11-2 to TRBJ2-5; TRBD1 matches 7 bases. The CDR3 length is 18 residues. CDR1 is SGHAT, CDR2 FQNNGV, per germline. The junction had 15 bases not matched to a gene; V was cut back by 2 bases and J by 3 bases. Here the CDR3 DNA reads TGTGCCAGCAGCTTATCGGTCTTAGTGGGACAGACCAAAGAGACCCAGTACTTC. The encoded protein is CASSLSVLVGQTKETQYF.

This clonotype was seen a single time. The chain carries TRBV5-5 and TRBJ2-2; 8 positions match TRBD1. The V and J ends lost 0 bases and 6 bases, in that order; junction bases with no gene match: 4. Per germline, CDR1 SGHKS and CDR2 YYEKEE (reference sequence). This CDR3 has 15 amino acids. CDR3 coding DNA: TGTGCCAGCAGCTTGGTTCAGGGGGCAGCCGGGGAGCTGTTTTTT. Its translation: CASSLVQGAAGELFF.

This clonotype came up a few times. It is unclear where the CDR3 begins or ends on the DNA, so no DNA is shown, and the CDR3 is as TCRdb lists it. This CDR3 reads CASSFGAGSMVGHTF. The chain joins TRBV28 to TRBJ1-2; the table's D gene call, TRBD1, was not cross checked with the DNA. The CDR3 contains 15 residues when both ends are counted. The germline V gene encodes CDR1 MDHEN and CDR2 SYDVKM.

This clonotype appeared a few times. The CDR3 protein is CASSFMDTEAFF. The CDR3, as DNA: TGTGCCAGCAGCTTTATGGATACTGAAGCTTTCTTT. The V gene is TRBV7-6, the J gene TRBJ1-1; D gene ambiguous. The germline V and J ends were trimmed by 3 bases and 5 bases, with 7 bases remaining between them. The CDR3 loop spans 12 amino acids. Germline CDR1 and CDR2: SGHVS and FNYEAQ.

This clonotype showed up just a few times. V is TRBV7-2 and J is TRBJ2-3; D is uncertain. The germline CDR1 and CDR2 sequences are SGHTA and FQGNSA. This CDR3 comprises 13 residues. Trimming pared 1 base from V and 5 bases from J, leaving 7 bases between. The CDR3 nucleotides are TGTGCCAGCAGCTTAGTGGGTGTAGATACGCAGTATTTT. It codes for CASSLVGVDTQYF.

The V gene is TRBV18, the J gene TRBJ2-1; D is ambiguous. The CDR3 has 15 amino acids. Germline loops: CDR1 KGHSH, CDR2 LQKENI. V was clipped by 3 bases and J by 4 bases, with 13 bases between them. CDR3 nucleotides: TGTGCCAGCTCACCGGCTGCTCAAAGTTACAATGAGCAGTTCTTC. It specifies CASSPAAQSYNEQFF.

Worth noting for this clonotype: One end of the junction fails to match germline, which may point to a read error. The rearrangement links TRBV20-1 to TRBJ1-5, with TRBD1 matching 8 bases. This CDR3 region has 13 residues. Germline V gives CDR1 DFQATT, CDR2 SNEGSKA (reference sequence). In nucleotides, the CDR3 is TGCAGTACTAGGACAGGGTCCAATCAGCCCCAGCATTTT. Residues: CSTRTGSNQPQHF.

At least ten counts were recorded for this clonotype. The V and J genes are TRBV7-2 and TRBJ2-3; 9 bases fit TRBD1. V lost 5 bases and J lost 1; bases outside the gene matches: 4. The CDR3 extends over 15 amino acids. CDR1 and CDR2 from the germline V gene are SGHTA and FQGNSA. The CDR3 bases are TGTGCCAGCAGCCCACAGGGGGCCCGCACAGATACGCAGTATTTT. This sequence encodes CASSPQGARTDTQYF.